This TCR beta chain was retrieved from a study of blood T cell repertoires in COVID-19 (dated by TCRdb to 2018 to 2021). Broadly, across the study: Collaborator samples came from the United States, Italy and Spain and covered acute and convalescent phases of COVID-19. The prospective study material was composed of cDNA or gDNA derived from T cells, B-cell-depleted T cells, or PBMCs. Deeply sampled blood TCRbeta repertoires from subjects exposed to, actively infected with, or recovered from COVID-19 were included in the dataset. A freely available public database, intended as a resource for researchers studying the immune response to SARS-CoV-2, is where the repertoires were released. The samples were drawn from two sources: the first 160 participants of the ongoing ImmuneRACE study, and 1,000 to 1,500 subjects contributed by 6 global collaborators. Nearly every sample came with metadata listing a de-identified subject ID, COVID-19 status, age in years and sex. Where available, HLA class I and class II types were taken from metadata supplied by the sample provider and were not determined by assay-based typing. On the study overall, not on this receptor specifically: Clinical and demographic metadata were provided uncurated, with the amount varying by source and participant.

TCRbeta CDR3 regions were amplified from genomic DNA by means of the immunoSEQ Assay, a bias-controlled multiplex PCR. On the authors' methods: Within the assay, amplification of reference gene primers was used to estimate how many nucleated cells each sample contained. Sequence reads were collapsed and filtered to measure the absolute abundance of every unique TCRbeta CDR3 rearrangement. For each sample, productive Simpson clonality was calculated as the square root of Simpson's diversity index over productive rearrangements. TCRdb limited this immuneACCESS table to in-frame rearrangements with V and J called. A share of clones is missing; checked studies link under half to unresolved V genes, and the rest is unexplained. That table gives V, J and clone size, and the DNA gave D and trimming. The sample table contains around 65,000 clones; only one count was recorded for 82% of them. The ten top clones hold around 13% of the sample.

The collaborating institutions used their own protocols to collect whole blood in K2EDTA tubes. For TCRbeta analysis, collaborators shipped samples in one of three forms: frozen whole blood, isolated PBMCs, or DNA extracted from either of those sample types. Reading from cysteine to phenylalanine, the CDR3 counts 16 amino acids. The read is trimmed to its CDR3 DNA, 48 bases read in frame from base 1. CDR1 and CDR2, per the germline V gene, are SGDLS and YYNGEE. V is reduced by 4 bases and J by 0 bases, leaving a spacing of 13 bases between them. Turning to this clone: Its antigen specificity is not known. No base-level quality is on record; no much larger clone is a single base apart.

Sequencing input: peripheral blood. The origin of this receptor is a human donor in a cohort sampled during active COVID-19. In this chain, TRBV9 is recombined with TRBJ2-2; the D region possibly corresponds to TRBD1 (6 bases align). The bases are TGTGCCAGCAGCACATTCGGACAGTCGAACACCGGGGAGCTGTTTTTT. This sequence encodes CASSTFGQSNTGELFF.